This is a list of T cell receptor beta chains from one sample in a study of blood T cell repertoires in COVID-19. Profiling relied on immunoSEQ multiplex PCR, and the TCRdb table lists in-frame clones only, not all of them. The sample gives roughly 97,000 clones, 85% to 90% of which show up once; 4.5% to 5.5% is in the top ten. Input material: peripheral blood. The source of these receptors is a human donor in a cohort sampled during active COVID-19. Each CDR3 is given with its conserved first and last residue. A D gene is named only where the DNA matches it firmly. Clone size is shown for a subset of rows, as once, few, many or a class of expanded clone.

V gene	D gene	clone size	J gene	CDR3 protein	CDR3 DNA
TRBV18	.	.	TRBJ1-1	CASSQAQGSSTEAFF	TGTGCCAGCTCACAGGCCCAGGGGTCTTCAACTGAAGCTTTCTTT
TRBV7-9	.	.	TRBJ2-5	CASSLGQVKETQYF	TGTGCCAGCAGCTTAGGGCAGGTCAAAGAGACCCAGTACTTC
TRBV14	.	.	TRBJ1-1	CASSQLGRGNTEAFF	TGTGCCAGCAGCCAATTGGGGCGGGGAAACACTGAAGCTTTCTTT
TRBV19	.	.	TRBJ2-1	CASSSGSESISSSYNEQFF	TGTGCCAGTAGTAGCGGCTCCGAATCTATCTCAAGCTCCTACAATGAGCAGTTCTTC
TRBV7-2	TRBD1	.	TRBJ1-6	CASSLGQGSSYNSPLHF	TGTGCCAGCAGCTTGGGACAGGGGAGCTCCTATAATTCACCCCTCCACTTT
TRBV11-2	TRBD1	.	TRBJ2-1	CASRLLRGSSYNEQFF	TGTGCCAGCAGATTACTCAGGGGGAGCTCCTACAATGAGCAGTTCTTC
TRBV5-8	TRBD1	.	TRBJ2-3	CASSKDRAPDTQYF	TGTGCCAGCAGCAAAGACAGGGCACCAGATACGCAGTATTTT
TRBV2	.	many	TRBJ2-7	CASEETQGILSYEQYF	TGTGCCAGCGAGGAAACCCAGGGAATTTTGTCCTACGAGCAGTACTTC
TRBV6-5	.	.	TRBJ1-4	CASSASQVRVEKLFF	TGTGCCAGCAGCGCGTCCCAGGTCAGAGTTGAAAAACTGTTTTTT
TRBV29-1	.	.	TRBJ2-3	CSVTGTGHHTDTQYF	TGCAGCGTTACCGGCACGGGACACCACACAGATACGCAGTATTTT
TRBV4-2	TRBD1	.	TRBJ1-1	CASSLPGQGLSTEAFF	TGTGCCAGCAGCCTCCCGGGACAGGGTTTAAGCACTGAAGCTTTCTTT
TRBV14	TRBD1	.	TRBJ2-7	CASSQETGQAYEQYF	TGTGCCAGCAGCCAAGAGACAGGGCAAGCCTACGAGCAGTACTTC
TRBV18	.	.	TRBJ1-2	CASSPKQITGYTF	TGTGCCAGCTCACCAAAACAGATTACCGGCTACACCTTC
TRBV21-1	.	.	TRBJ2-5	CARSLPGPWSIFAGVDETQYF	TGTGCCAGATCACTGCCGGGACCCTGGTCGATATTTGCGGGAGTTGATGAGACCCAGTACTTC
TRBV27	.	.	TRBJ2-7	CASSPGGGGRFYEQYF	TGTGCCAGCAGCCCGGGGGGCGGTGGTAGGTTCTACGAGCAGTACTTC
TRBV3-1/TRBV3-2	.	.	TRBJ2-3	CASSPALTSRLADTQYF	TGTGCCAGCAGCCCAGCACTGACTAGTCGGCTCGCAGATACGCAGTATTTT
TRBV5-1	.	.	TRBJ2-2	CASSLGDVAGELFF	TGCGCCAGCAGCTTGGGCGATGTGGCCGGGGAGCTGTTTTTT
TRBV19	TRBD1	.	TRBJ1-2	CASRPWDRGSNYGYTF	TGTGCCAGTAGACCGTGGGACAGGGGGTCTAACTATGGCTACACCTTC
TRBV25-1	TRBD2	.	TRBJ2-5	CASSGLAAKETQYF	TGTGCCAGCAGTGGACTAGCGGCGAAAGAGACCCAGTACTTC
TRBV5-1	TRBD2	.	TRBJ2-3	CATKTSGGPDTQYF	TGCGCCACCAAGACTAGCGGGGGACCAGATACGCAGTATTTT
TRBV2	.	.	TRBJ2-1	CASSEIPAGEQFF	TGTGCCAGCAGTGAAATTCCGGCGGGGGAGCAGTTCTTC
TRBV5-5	TRBD2	.	TRBJ2-1	CASSPPSSGIYNEQFF	TGTGCCAGCAGCCCTCCCTCTAGCGGGATTTACAATGAGCAGTTCTTC
TRBV12-3/TRBV12-4	TRBD1	.	TRBJ2-1	CASSRDSYNEQFF	TGTGCCAGCAGTCGGGACAGCTACAATGAGCAGTTCTTC